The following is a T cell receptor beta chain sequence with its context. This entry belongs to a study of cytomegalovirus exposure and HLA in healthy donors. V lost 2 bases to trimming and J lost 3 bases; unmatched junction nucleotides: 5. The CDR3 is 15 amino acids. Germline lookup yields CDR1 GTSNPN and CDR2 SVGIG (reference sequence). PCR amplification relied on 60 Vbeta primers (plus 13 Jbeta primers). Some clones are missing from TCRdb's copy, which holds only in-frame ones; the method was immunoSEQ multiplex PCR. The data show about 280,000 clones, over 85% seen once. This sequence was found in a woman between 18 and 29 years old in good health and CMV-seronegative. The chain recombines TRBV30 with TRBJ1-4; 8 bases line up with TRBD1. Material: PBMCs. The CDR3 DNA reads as TGTGCCTGGAGTACGCCACAGGGGGCTAATGAAAAACTGTTTTTT. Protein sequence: CAWSTPQGANEKLFF. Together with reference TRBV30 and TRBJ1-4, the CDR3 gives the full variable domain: SQTIHQWPATLVQPVGSPLSLECTVEGTSNPNLYWYRQAAGRGLQLLFYSVGIGQISSEVPQNLSASRPQDRQFILSSKKLLLSDSGFYLCAWSTPQGANEKLFFGSGTQLSVL.